This T cell receptor (beta chain) was sequenced in a study of cytomegalovirus exposure and HLA in healthy donors. This CDR3 region has 14 residues. CDR1 is SGDLS, CDR2 YYNGEE, per germline. Germline trimming cut 0 bases from V and 16 bases from J; bases unmatched to any gene: 9. PCR used 60 Vbeta primers and 13 Jbeta primers. Sequenced by immunoSEQ multiplex PCR; TCRdb stores in-frame clones only, minus some. The top ten clones hold around 20% of a sample with 40,000 or so clones, about 66% of them seen once. The sequencing sample was made of PBMCs. This TCR was recovered from a man over 45 in good health and CMV-seropositive. This chain connects TRBV9 to TRBJ2-1; 11 bases agree with TRBD2. The CDR3 DNA reads as TGTGCCAGCAGCGTAGTCCTAGCGGGGGGTACCCTATTCTTC. Its protein is CASSVVLAGGTLFF. The full variable domain, rest sourced from reference TRBV9 and TRBJ2-1, is DSGVTQTPKHLITATGQRVTLRCSPRSGDLSVYWYQQSLDQGLQFLIQYYNGEERAKGNILERFSAQQFPDLHSELNLSSLELGDSALYFCASSVVLAGGTLFFGPGTRLTVL.